Included here is one T cell receptor (beta chain) sequence, with context. The assay was immunoSEQ multiplex PCR, and TCRdb's table has in-frame clones only and misses some. The repertoire holds over 150,000 clones, 85% to 95% seen once, with under 0.4% in the top ten. The data were obtained in a study of OX40 agonist ivuxolimab in advanced cancers. Across the whole study: The treatment was a fully human IgG2 OX40 agonist, ivuxolimab. From about 20 to 79 years was the age range, with a mean of about 54 years, and 65% to 90% were male.

The CDR3 loop spans 13 amino acids. V lost 0 bases to trimming and J lost 11 bases, with 13 bases between them. Germline values: CDR1 SGHAT, CDR2 FQNNGV. Blood sampling took place at baseline, cycle 4 day 1, and cycle 7 day 1. The sample here was CD4+ or CD8+ T cells sorted from blood, taken in a trial of the OX40 agonist ivuxolimab. This chain joins TRBV11-2 and TRBJ1-1; no firm D call. This sequence originates from an adult with an advanced solid tumor such as melanoma, head and neck, liver or kidney cancer. CDR3 coding DNA: TGTGCCAGCAGCTTAGATCAAGGGATTCTGGCTTTCTTT. It yields the protein CASSLDQGILAFF.